Listed here are 4 T cell receptor beta chains from one sample, sequenced in a study of T cells in localized non-small cell lung cancer. Sequencing used immunoSEQ multiplex PCR; TCRdb keeps in-frame clones, though not all of them. The sample lists tens of thousands of clones, around 81% occurring once. The sequencing here drew on peripheral blood, taken before any cancer treatment. The receptors stem from a female donor older than 55 with stage II squamous cell lung carcinoma.

The chain joins TRBV7-2 to TRBJ1-3; D remains unclear. This CDR3 region has 15 residues. Germline lookup yields CDR1 SGHTA and CDR2 FQGNSA. Trimming removed 3 bases from V and 0 bases from J, with 9 bases in between. The CDR3 coding sequence is TGTGCCAGCAGCTTGTTTGAGTACTCTGGAAACACCATATATTTT. As protein: CASSLFEYSGNTIYF.

V and J are TRBV7-6 and TRBJ2-6; 7 nucleotides line up with TRBD2. The germline CDR1 and CDR2 sequences are SGHVS and FNYEAQ. V lost 5 bases and J lost 0; bases outside the gene matches: 10. The CDR3 has 18 residues. The CDR3 DNA reads as TGTGCCAGCAGCCCGCGGGCGGGGGATCCCTCTGGGGCCAACGTCCTGACTTTC. Protein: CASSPRAGDPSGANVLTF.

The chain recombines TRBV6-6 with TRBJ2-2, with a weak D call TRBD2 (6 bases). The CDR3 runs 15 residues. The germline V gene encodes CDR1 MNHNY and CDR2 SVGAGI (reference sequence). Between the trimmed V and J ends, which lost 6 bases and 4 bases, there was a span of 15 bases. DNA for the CDR3: TGTGCCAGCAGCCGGGATTGGGGAGGCACCGGGGAGCTGTTTTTT. It encodes CASSRDWGGTGELFF.

The rearrangement joins TRBV19 to TRBJ1-5; TRBD1 might be the D (5 bases). Germline V gene sequence: CDR1 LNHDA, CDR2 SQIVND (reference sequence). The CDR3 is 14 amino acids. V shed 3 bases and J shed 2 bases, with 8 bases lying between them. DNA of the CDR3: TGTGCCAGTAGTATTATAGGGGGCAATCAGCCCCAGCATTTT. This encodes CASSIIGGNQPQHF.